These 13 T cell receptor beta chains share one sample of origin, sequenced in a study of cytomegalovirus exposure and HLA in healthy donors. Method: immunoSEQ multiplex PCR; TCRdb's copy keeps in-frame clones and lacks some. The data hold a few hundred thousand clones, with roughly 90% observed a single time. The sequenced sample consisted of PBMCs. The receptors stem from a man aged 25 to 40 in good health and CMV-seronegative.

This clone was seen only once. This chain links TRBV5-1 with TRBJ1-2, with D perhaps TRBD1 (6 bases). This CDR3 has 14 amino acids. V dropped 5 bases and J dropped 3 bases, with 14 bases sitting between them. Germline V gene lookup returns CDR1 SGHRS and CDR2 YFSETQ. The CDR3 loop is CASSPTGTDYGYTF. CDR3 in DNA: TGCGCCAGCAGTCCTACAGGGACGGACTATGGCTACACCTTC.

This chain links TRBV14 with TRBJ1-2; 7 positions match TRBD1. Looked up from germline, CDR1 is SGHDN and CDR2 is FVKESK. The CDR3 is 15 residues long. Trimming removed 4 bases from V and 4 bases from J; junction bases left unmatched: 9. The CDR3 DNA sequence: TGTGCCAGCAGCCTACAACAGGGGACTTTCTATGGCTACACCTTC. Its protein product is CASSLQQGTFYGYTF. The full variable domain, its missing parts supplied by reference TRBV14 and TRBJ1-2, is EAGVTQFPSHSVIEKGQTVTLRCDPISGHDNLYWYRRVMGKEIKFLLHFVKESKQDESGMPNNRFLAERTGGTYSTLKVQPAELEDSGVYFCASSLQQGTFYGYTFGSGTRLTVV.

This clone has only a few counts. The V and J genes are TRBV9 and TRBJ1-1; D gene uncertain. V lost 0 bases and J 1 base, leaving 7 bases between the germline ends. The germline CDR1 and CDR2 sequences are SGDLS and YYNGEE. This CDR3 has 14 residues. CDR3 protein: CASSVGAGNTEAFF. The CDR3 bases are TGTGCCAGCAGCGTAGGTGCGGGGAACACTGAAGCTTTCTTT.

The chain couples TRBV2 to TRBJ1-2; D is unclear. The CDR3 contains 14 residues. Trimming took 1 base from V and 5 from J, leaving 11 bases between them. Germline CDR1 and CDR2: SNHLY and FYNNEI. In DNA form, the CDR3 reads TGTGCCAGCAGTGAAGTGGCAGGAAGGTATGGCTACACCTTC. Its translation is CASSEVAGRYGYTF. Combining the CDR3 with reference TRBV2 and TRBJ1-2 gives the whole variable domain EPEVTQTPSHQVTQMGQEVILRCVPISNHLYFYWYRQILGQKVEFLVSFYNNEISEKSEIFDDQFSVERPDGSNFTLKIRSTKLEDSAMYFCASSEVAGRYGYTFGSGTRLTVV.

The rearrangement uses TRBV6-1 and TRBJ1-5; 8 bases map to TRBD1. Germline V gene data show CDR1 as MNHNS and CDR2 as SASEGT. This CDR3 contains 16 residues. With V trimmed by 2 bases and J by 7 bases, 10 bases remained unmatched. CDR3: CASSEKDGQGHQPQHF. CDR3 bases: TGTGCCAGCAGTGAAAAGGACGGACAGGGCCACCAGCCCCAGCATTTT.

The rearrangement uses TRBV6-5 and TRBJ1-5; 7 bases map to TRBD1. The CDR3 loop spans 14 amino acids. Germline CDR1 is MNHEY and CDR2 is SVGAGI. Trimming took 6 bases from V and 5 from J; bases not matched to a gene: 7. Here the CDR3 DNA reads TGTGCCAGCAGATTGACAGGGAGTCATCAGCCCCAGCATTTT. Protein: CASRLTGSHQPQHF.

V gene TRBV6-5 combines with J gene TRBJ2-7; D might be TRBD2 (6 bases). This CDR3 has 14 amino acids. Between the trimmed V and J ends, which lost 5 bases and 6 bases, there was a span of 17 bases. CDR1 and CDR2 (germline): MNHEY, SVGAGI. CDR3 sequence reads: CASSVADTSSEQYF. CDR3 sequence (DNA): TGTGCCAGCAGTGTAGCGGACACTTCATCCGAGCAGTACTTC.

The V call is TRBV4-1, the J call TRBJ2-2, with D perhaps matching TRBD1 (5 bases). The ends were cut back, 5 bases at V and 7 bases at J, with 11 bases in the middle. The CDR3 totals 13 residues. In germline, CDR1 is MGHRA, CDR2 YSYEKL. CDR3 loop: CASSNRGGGELFF. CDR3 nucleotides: TGCGCCAGCAGCAATAGGGGTGGCGGGGAGCTGTTTTTT.

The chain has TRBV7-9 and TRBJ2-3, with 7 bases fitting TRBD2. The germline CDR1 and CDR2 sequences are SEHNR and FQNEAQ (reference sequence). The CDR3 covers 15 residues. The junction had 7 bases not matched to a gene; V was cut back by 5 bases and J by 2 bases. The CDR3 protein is CASSAGDTFTDTQYF. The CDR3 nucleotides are TGTGCCAGCAGCGCGGGAGACACATTCACAGATACGCAGTATTTT. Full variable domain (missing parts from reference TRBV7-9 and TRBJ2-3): DTGVSQNPRHKITKRGQNVTFRCDPISEHNRLYWYRQTLGQGPEFLTYFQNEAQLEKSRLLSDRFSAERPKGSFSTLEIQRTEQGDSAMYLCASSAGDTFTDTQYFGPGTRLTVL.

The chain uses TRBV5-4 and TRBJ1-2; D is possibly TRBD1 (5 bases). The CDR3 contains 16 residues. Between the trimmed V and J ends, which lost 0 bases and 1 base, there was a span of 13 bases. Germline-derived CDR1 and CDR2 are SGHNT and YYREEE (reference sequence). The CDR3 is CASSLVLGDFNYGYTF. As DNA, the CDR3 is TGTGCCAGCAGCTTGGTGTTAGGGGATTTTAACTATGGCTACACCTTC. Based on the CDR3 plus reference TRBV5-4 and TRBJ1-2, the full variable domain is ETGVTQSPTHLIKTRGQQVTLRCSSQSGHNTVSWYQQALGQGPQFIFQYYREEENGRGNFPPRFSGLQFPNYSSELNVNALELDDSALYLCASSLVLGDFNYGYTFGSGTRLTVV.

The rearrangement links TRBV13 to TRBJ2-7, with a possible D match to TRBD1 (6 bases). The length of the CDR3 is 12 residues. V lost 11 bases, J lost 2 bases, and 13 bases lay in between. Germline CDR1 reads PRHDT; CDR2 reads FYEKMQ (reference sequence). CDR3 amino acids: CADRTEPYEQYF. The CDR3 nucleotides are TGTGCCGACAGGACTGAACCCTACGAGCAGTACTTC.

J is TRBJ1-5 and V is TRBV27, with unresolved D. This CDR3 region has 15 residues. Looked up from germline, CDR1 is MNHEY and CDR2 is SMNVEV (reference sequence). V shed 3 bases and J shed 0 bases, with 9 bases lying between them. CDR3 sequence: CASSFQRGSNQPQHF. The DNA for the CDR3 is TGTGCCAGCAGTTTCCAAAGAGGTAGCAATCAGCCCCAGCATTTT.

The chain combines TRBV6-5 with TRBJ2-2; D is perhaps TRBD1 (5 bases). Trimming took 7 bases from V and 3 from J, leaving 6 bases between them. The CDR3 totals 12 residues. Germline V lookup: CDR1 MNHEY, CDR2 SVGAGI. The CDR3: CASKQDTGELFF. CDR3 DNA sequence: TGTGCCAGCAAACAGGACACCGGGGAGCTGTTTTTT.